The 25 T cell receptor beta chains given below trace back to one sample, sequenced in a study of blood T cell repertoires in COVID-19. Sequencing was performed with immunoSEQ multiplex PCR; in TCRdb, only in-frame clones are kept and a portion is missing. The sample has roughly 190,000 clones; more than 75% are singletons. Sequenced: PBMCs or T cells enriched from blood (not recorded which). Receptors were obtained from a woman between 45 and 60 years old with acute COVID-19.

The chain has TRBV7-9 and TRBJ1-1; possibly TRBD1 for D (5 bases). The CDR3 contains 16 residues. Trimming left V 7 bases short and J 1 base short, with 19 bases between. Germline-derived CDR1 and CDR2 are SEHNR and FQNEAQ (reference sequence). CDR3 DNA sequence: TGTGCCAGCACCTCCCCGGGGGTGGGGTCGAACACTGAAGCTTTCTTT. Residues: CASTSPGVGSNTEAFF.

The chain combines TRBV11-2 with TRBJ1-6, with a tentative D call TRBD1 (5 bases). The CDR3 is 16 amino acids. Germline-derived CDR1 and CDR2 are SGHAT and FQNNGV. V gave up 3 bases and J gave up 7 bases, with 16 bases separating them. This CDR3 is CASSLGGTVRNSPLHF. The CDR3 coding sequence is TGTGCCAGCAGCTTGGGGGGGACCGTGCGGAATTCACCCCTCCACTTT.

V gene TRBV19 combines with J gene TRBJ1-5; D may be TRBD1 (5 bases). The CDR3 has 15 residues. The V and J ends lost 5 bases and 6 bases respectively, with 17 bases between them. Germline assignment: CDR1 LNHDA and CDR2 SQIVND (reference sequence). DNA for the CDR3: TGTGCCAGTAGTGTCCTATCCAGGGTACCTCAGCCCCAGCATTTT. Its protein is CASSVLSRVPQPQHF. The full variable domain, rest sourced from reference TRBV19 and TRBJ1-5, is DGGITQSPKYLFRKEGQNVTLSCEQNLNHDAMYWYRQDPGQGLRLIYYSQIVNDFQKGDIAEGYSVSREKKESFPLTVTSAQKNPTAFYLCASSVLSRVPQPQHFGDGTRLSIL.

This chain connects TRBV19 to TRBJ2-1; 7 positions agree with TRBD1. The CDR3 has 13 amino acids. The germline CDR1 and CDR2 sequences are LNHDA and SQIVND (reference sequence). The ends lost 5 bases at V and 12 bases at J; junction bases unmatched: 10. CDR3 residues: CASSPDRAKGQFF. CDR3 nucleotide sequence: TGTGCCAGTAGTCCCGACAGGGCAAAGGGGCAGTTCTTC.

The chain couples TRBV6-2 or TRBV6-3 to TRBJ1-2, with TRBD1 matching over 9 bases. Germline V gene data show CDR1 as MNHEY and CDR2 as SVGEGT. This CDR3 is built from 13 residues. J gave up 12 bases and V 5 bases, and 10 bases lay outside the gene matches. CDR3 in amino acids: CASSPPTGGTNTF. CDR3 DNA sequence: TGTGCCAGCAGTCCCCCGACAGGGGGTACGAACACCTTC.

In this sample, this clone turned up many times. The V call is TRBV5-4, the J call TRBJ1-2; 7 bases are a match to TRBD1. Germline trimming cut 3 bases from V and 3 bases from J; bases unmatched to any gene: 5. This CDR3 is 14 amino acids long. The V gene's germline CDR1 is SGHNT and CDR2 YYREEE (reference sequence). The CDR3, as DNA: TGTGCCAGCAGCTCCACACAGGGGTACTATGGCTACACCTTC. This translates into CASSSTQGYYGYTF.

CDR3 in DNA: TGTGCCAGCAGCTTAGAGGGGCATAACAATCAGCCCCAGCATTTT. Its protein is CASSLEGHNNQPQHF. The chain combines TRBV7-2 with TRBJ1-5, with a possible D match to TRBD1 (5 bases). Trimming removed 1 base from V and 3 bases from J, with 10 bases in between. The germline gives CDR1 SGHTA, CDR2 FQGNSA. The CDR3 has 15 amino acids.

The chain carries TRBV19 and TRBJ1-2, with D perhaps TRBD1 (5 bases). Germline V gene data show CDR1 as LNHDA and CDR2 as SQIVND (reference sequence). V was shortened by 6 bases and J by 4 bases, with 15 bases between the two germline ends. This CDR3 has 14 amino acids. The CDR3 nucleotides read TGTGCCAGTAGAACCACGGCGGGGGGCTATGGCTACACCTTC. Residues: CASRTTAGGYGYTF.

The CDR3 is CASSSLAGPYEQYV. As DNA, the CDR3 is TGTGCCAGCAGCTCCCTAGCGGGGCCCTACGAGCAGTACGTC. The chain couples TRBV7-8 to TRBJ2-7, with TRBD2 matching 9 bases. Germline loops: CDR1 SGHVS, CDR2 FQNEAQ. The CDR3 is 14 amino acids. V dropped 4 bases and J dropped 2; count of bases not matched to a gene: 3.

The chain joins TRBV4-1 to TRBJ2-4, with 8 bases aligning to TRBD2. The J segment lost 1 base and the V segment lost 1 base, leaving 3 bases of the junction unmatched. This CDR3 has 16 residues. Per the germline V gene, CDR1 is MGHRA and CDR2 is YSYEKL. In DNA, the CDR3 is TGCGCCAGCAGCCAAGCTATAGCGGGGGCCAAAAACATTCAGTACTTC. Translation: CASSQAIAGAKNIQYF.

The gene calls are TRBV5-1 and TRBJ1-1; unclear D gene. The germline gives CDR1 SGHRS, CDR2 YFSETQ. Trimming stripped 5 bases from V and 0 bases from J, with 8 bases between. The CDR3 covers 13 residues. The CDR3 bases are TGCGCCAGCAGGACACGGTTGAACACTGAAGCTTTCTTT. Translated: CASRTRLNTEAFF.

The rearrangement uses TRBV24-1 and TRBJ2-2; 9 bases are shared with TRBD1. The ends lost 1 base at V and 4 bases at J; junction bases unmatched: 6. Germline assignment: CDR1 KGHDR and CDR2 SFDVKD. The CDR3 loop spans 17 amino acids. CDR3 coding DNA: TGTGCCACCAGTGATTTTACGACAGGGGGGGCCACCGGGGAGCTGTTTTTT. It translates to CATSDFTTGGATGELFF.

This clone was seen more than once but under ten times. CDR3: CATSEGGGGNQPQHF. In DNA form, the CDR3 reads TGTGCCACCAGTGAGGGAGGAGGAGGAAATCAGCCCCAGCATTTT. V usage is TRBV24-1 and J usage is TRBJ1-5; D gene ambiguous. The CDR3 sequence is 15 residues long. The V end was cut by 4 bases, the J end by 4 bases, with 13 bases between. Germline CDR1 KGHDR, CDR2 SFDVKD.

V usage is TRBV9 and J usage is TRBJ2-2; perhaps TRBD2 as D (5 bases). V lost 4 bases and J 7 bases, leaving 17 bases between the germline ends. This CDR3 is built from 15 residues. Germline assignment: CDR1 SGDLS and CDR2 YYNGEE. Here the CDR3 reads CASSSNAGGGGELFF. The CDR3 nucleotides are TGTGCCAGCAGCTCAAACGCAGGAGGCGGCGGGGAGCTGTTTTTT.

V is TRBV6-1 and J is TRBJ1-5; a possible D gene is TRBD1 (6 bases). Trimming cost V 1 base and J 2 bases, with 6 bases left between them. Germline lookup yields CDR1 MNHNS and CDR2 SASEGT. The CDR3 spans 14 residues. DNA for the CDR3: TGTGCCAGCAGTGAAGACAGGGGCAATCAGCCCCAGCATTTT. Protein sequence: CASSEDRGNQPQHF.

CDR3 sequence reads: CAWSVAPGQPQHF. DNA of the CDR3: TGTGCCTGGAGTGTAGCCCCGGGTCAGCCCCAGCATTTT. The chain recombines TRBV30 with TRBJ1-5, with D unresolved. The germline V gene has CDR1 GTSNPN and CDR2 SVGIG (reference sequence). The CDR3 totals 13 residues. The V end was cut by 0 bases, the J end by 6 bases, with 9 bases between.

The CDR3 nucleotides are TGTGCCAGCAGTTTCGGGGGTGAGGGCTACACCTTC. Its translation is CASSFGGEGYTF. V usage is TRBV12-3 or TRBV12-4 and J usage is TRBJ1-2, with D possibly matching TRBD1 (5 bases). V shed 3 bases and J shed 8 bases, with 10 bases lying between them. The CDR3 is made up of 12 amino acids.

The chain uses TRBV9 and TRBJ1-6; maybe TRBD1 (5 bases). The CDR3 is 17 amino acids. Deletions cut 3 bases from V and 4 bases from J, with 17 bases between. Germline V gene sequence: CDR1 SGDLS, CDR2 YYNGEE. CDR3 loop: CASSAQGPRGYNSPLHF. CDR3 nucleotides: TGTGCCAGCAGCGCGCAGGGACCCCGGGGGTATAATTCACCCCTCCACTTT.

This clone was found once. The chain links TRBV9 to TRBJ2-1; D remains unclear. Germline CDR1 SGDLS, CDR2 YYNGEE. V was pared by 2 bases and J by 7 bases, with 10 bases between. The CDR3 runs 13 residues. CDR3 in DNA: TGTGCCAGCAGCGTTTTGAACGGGAATGAGCAGTTCTTC. Translating it yields CASSVLNGNEQFF.

The chain uses TRBV7-9 and TRBJ1-2; 9 bases map to TRBD1. CDR3 size: 13 residues. The ends lost 4 bases at V and 6 bases at J; junction bases unmatched: 3. The germline V gene has CDR1 SEHNR and CDR2 FQNEAQ (reference sequence). The CDR3: CASSWTGAHGYTF. For the CDR3, the DNA is TGTGCCAGCAGCTGGACAGGGGCTCATGGCTACACCTTC.

The chain uses TRBV10-3 and TRBJ1-1; 10 nucleotides agree with TRBD1. The length of the CDR3 is 16 residues. Germline CDR1 is ENHRY and CDR2 is SYGVKD. V was pared by 5 bases and J by 5 bases, with 11 bases of the junction left unmatched. The CDR3 nucleotides are TGTGCCATCAGTCGCCCCCCGGACAGGGGGGGTACTGAAGCTTTCTTT. Its protein is CAISRPPDRGGTEAFF.

The rearrangement uses TRBV10-2 and TRBJ2-7; 8 bases are shared with TRBD1. The germline CDR1 and CDR2 sequences are WSHSY and SAAADI. The CDR3 covers 13 residues. J was trimmed by 6 bases and V by 6 bases; bases with no gene match: 7. CDR3 DNA: TGCGCCAGCAGCTTCCAGGGGGCCGGCGAGCAGTACGTC. Protein: CASSFQGAGEQYV.

The chain uses TRBV14 and TRBJ1-1, with 11 positions matching TRBD1. Germline CDR1 and CDR2: SGHDN and FVKESK. J lost 5 bases, V lost 4 bases, and 9 bases had no gene match. CDR3 size: 16 residues. The CDR3 spells CASSPHLGTGGTEAFF. The DNA of the CDR3 is TGTGCCAGCAGCCCTCATCTCGGGACAGGGGGAACTGAAGCTTTCTTT. Combining the CDR3 with reference TRBV14 and TRBJ1-1 gives the whole variable domain EAGVTQFPSHSVIEKGQTVTLRCDPISGHDNLYWYRRVMGKEIKFLLHFVKESKQDESGMPNNRFLAERTGGTYSTLKVQPAELEDSGVYFCASSPHLGTGGTEAFFGQGTRLTVV.

This chain uses TRBV30 with TRBJ1-3, with no clear D. V was pared by 3 bases and J by 2 bases, with 2 bases between. The CDR3 has 11 residues. Germline loops: CDR1 GTSNPN, CDR2 SVGIG (reference sequence). The CDR3 protein is CAWSTGNTIYF. CDR3 nucleotides: TGTGCCTGGAGCACTGGAAACACCATATATTTT. The complete variable domain, with remaining parts taken from reference TRBV30 and TRBJ1-3, reads SQTIHQWPATLVQPVGSPLSLECTVEGTSNPNLYWYRQAAGRGLQLLFYSVGIGQISSEVPQNLSASRPQDRQFILSSKKLLLSDSGFYLCAWSTGNTIYFGEGSWLTVV.

The chain combines TRBV4-3 with TRBJ2-1, with D tentatively TRBD1 (7 bases). CDR1 is LGHNA, CDR2 YSLEER, per germline. The CDR3 spans 18 residues. V dropped 3 bases and J dropped 0 bases, with 18 bases sitting between them. The CDR3, as DNA: TGCGCCAGCAGCCACTACCAGGGAGGACAGGACTCCTACAATGAGCAGTTCTTC. This sequence encodes CASSHYQGGQDSYNEQFF.